This is a list of T cell receptor beta chains from one sample in a study of a mutant IDH1 vaccine in newly diagnosed glioma. Sequenced by immunoSEQ multiplex PCR; TCRdb stores in-frame clones only, minus some. The sample holds around 99,000 clones, around 80% seen once. Material: PBMCs, obtained from a glioma patient treated with radiotherapy, temozolomide or both. The source of these receptors is a man aged 40-50 years with glioma. Both conserved end residues are part of each CDR3. The D gene is left open where the match is weak. The listing skips clone size in some rows; elsewhere it reads once, few, many or a size class.

TRBD2	-	TRBJ2-3	TRBV5-1	TGCGCCAGCAGCTTACTAGCGGGCCCGAGCACAGATACGCAGTATTTT	CASSLLAGPSTDTQYF
-	-	TRBJ2-3	TRBV5-4	TGTGCCAGCAGCTTGGGGAACGCCATGCCTGGCACAGATACGCAGTATTTT	CASSLGNAMPGTDTQYF
TRBD1	few	TRBJ1-4	TRBV2	TGTGCCAGCAGTAAGGACAGGGGTCGGAATGAAAAACTGTTTTTT	CASSKDRGRNEKLFF
TRBD2	-	TRBJ2-5	TRBV5-5	TGTGCCAGCAGACGGACTAGCGGCGAGACCCAGTACTTC	CASRRTSGETQYF
TRBD1	-	TRBJ2-7	TRBV7-2	TGTGCCAGCAGCTTGACGGGACAGGGACGCTACGAGCAGTACTTC	CASSLTGQGRYEQYF
TRBD2	once	TRBJ2-1	TRBV11-2	TGTGCCAGCAGCCAACGAACTAGCGGGTTCAGCTCCTACAATGAGCAGTTCTTC	CASSQRTSGFSSYNEQFF
-	-	TRBJ2-2	TRBV29-1	TGCAGCGTCCGAGACAGGGAGGGGAACACCGGGGAGCTGTTTTTT	CSVRDREGNTGELFF
-	-	TRBJ2-1	TRBV7-3	TGTGCCGGCAGCCCGACAGGTCTGATTTACAATGAGCAGTTCTTC	CAGSPTGLIYNEQFF
-	-	TRBJ1-3	TRBV6-1	TGTGCCAGCAGTATAGGACTGATCTCTGGAAACACCATATATTTT	CASSIGLISGNTIYF
-	few	TRBJ1-1	TRBV27	TGTGCCAGCGGTCGGGGTGCGGACACTGAAGCTTTCTTT	CASGRGADTEAFF
TRBD2	-	TRBJ2-2	TRBV11-3	TGTGCCAGCAGCTTAGCAGCGGGGGTAAACACCGGGGAGCTGTTTTTT	CASSLAAGVNTGELFF
-	-	TRBJ2-7	TRBV7-3	TGTGCCAGCAGCCCACCGGAGGGGACAGCAAAAAAGGAAAGTCACTACGAGCAGTACTTC	CASSPPEGTAKKESHYEQYF
-	-	TRBJ2-7	TRBV19	TGTGCCAGTTCAGGAGGAGCTTTCTACGAGCAGTACTTC	CASSGGAFYEQYF
-	-	TRBJ1-5	TRBV5-5	TGTGCCAGCAGCTTGCTCTCAGGGCGCGGCAATCAGCCCCAGCATTTT	CASSLLSGRGNQPQHF
-	-	TRBJ2-5	TRBV19	TGTGCCAGTAGTATAGATCGTTGGGGGCGGGAGACCCAGTACTTC	CASSIDRWGRETQYF
TRBD1	-	TRBJ2-1	TRBV19	TGTGCCAGTAGTATAGACTCGCAGGGGGACAATGAGCAGTTCTTC	CASSIDSQGDNEQFF
-	-	TRBJ1-6	TRBV9	TGTGCCAGCAGTGAAAGCGCAGGTAACTCACCCCTCCACTTT	CASSESAGNSPLHF
TRBD1	-	TRBJ2-7	TRBV10-1	TGCGCCAGCAGTGAGTCGGGGACAGCCTACGAGCAGTACTTC	CASSESGTAYEQYF
-	-	TRBJ1-1	TRBV18	TGTGCCAGCTCACCATTGGGAGGGGGAACGATGAACACTGAAGCTTTCTTT	CASSPLGGGTMNTEAFF
-	-	TRBJ2-1	TRBV5-6	TGTGCCAGCAGAACGGGACTGAGCTCCTACAATGAGCAGTTCTTC	CASRTGLSSYNEQFF
TRBD1	once	TRBJ2-7	TRBV27	TGTGCCAGCGCCCGAGGACAGGGCTGGCGCGAGCAGTACTTC	CASARGQGWREQYF
-	-	TRBJ1-2	TRBV11-2	TGTGCCAGCAGCCCGGGACATCCGAACTATGGCTACACCTTC	CASSPGHPNYGYTF
-	-	TRBJ2-1	TRBV7-2	TGTGCCAGCAGTCTAGCCTTGGGAATTCTCAATGAGCAGTTCTTC	CASSLALGILNEQFF
-	few	TRBJ1-4	TRBV27	TGTGCCAGCAGTTTATCGTCTTATGAAAAACTGTTTTTT	CASSLSSYEKLFF
TRBD1	-	TRBJ1-2	TRBV7-9	TGTGCCAGCAGGAGAGGGACAGACTATGGCTACACCTTC	CASRRGTDYGYTF
TRBD2	-	TRBJ2-1	TRBV10-3	TGTGCCATCAGTGAGGGGCTAGCGGGGGAATACAATGAGCAGTTCTTC	CAISEGLAGEYNEQFF
TRBD1	-	TRBJ2-5	TRBV10-3	TGTGCCATCAGTGAGATCCGGGGACAGGGGAGAGAGACCCAGTACTTC	CAISEIRGQGRETQYF
-	-	TRBJ2-5	TRBV5-1	TGCGCCAGCAGAACGGGTTCCCAAGAGACCCAGTACTTC	CASRTGSQETQYF
-	-	TRBJ2-6	TRBV11-2	TGTGCCAGCAGCTTAGTTTTACGTCGGGCCAACGTCCTGACTTTC	CASSLVLRRANVLTF
-	-	TRBJ1-4	TRBV6-6	TGTGCCAGCAGTCCCCGAAGGAGGGCGGAGGAAAAACTGTTTTTT	CASSPRRRAEEKLFF
-	-	TRBJ2-3	TRBV2	TGTGCCAGCAGTGAATGGGGCAGGGGTAGCACAGATACGCAGTATTTT	CASSEWGRGSTDTQYF
TRBD1	-	TRBJ1-3	TRBV5-6	TGTGCCAGCAGCCCGGGACAGGGTCCAGGAAACACCATATATTTT	CASSPGQGPGNTIYF